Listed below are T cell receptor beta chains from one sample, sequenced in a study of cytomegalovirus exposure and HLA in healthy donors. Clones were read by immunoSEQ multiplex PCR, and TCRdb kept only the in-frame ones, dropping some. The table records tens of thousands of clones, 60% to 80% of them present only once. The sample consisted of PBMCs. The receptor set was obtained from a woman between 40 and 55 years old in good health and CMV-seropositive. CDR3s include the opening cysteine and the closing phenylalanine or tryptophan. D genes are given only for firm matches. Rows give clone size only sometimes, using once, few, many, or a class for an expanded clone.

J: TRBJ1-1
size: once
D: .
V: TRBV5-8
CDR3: CASTRGFMNTEAFF
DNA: TGTGCCAGCACCCGAGGGTTTATGAACACTGAAGCTTTCTTT

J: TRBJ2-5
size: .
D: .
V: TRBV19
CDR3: CASSIFAGPRGETQYF
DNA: TGTGCCAGTAGTATCTTTGCAGGGCCGCGGGGAGAGACCCAGTACTTC

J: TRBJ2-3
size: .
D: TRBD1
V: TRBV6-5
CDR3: CASTAGTAFTDTQYF
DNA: TGTGCCAGCACTGCCGGGACAGCATTCACAGATACGCAGTATTTT

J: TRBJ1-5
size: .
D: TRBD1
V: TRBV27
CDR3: CASSSRQGQMGNQPQHF
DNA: TGTGCCAGCAGTTCGAGACAGGGGCAGATGGGCAATCAGCCCCAGCATTTT

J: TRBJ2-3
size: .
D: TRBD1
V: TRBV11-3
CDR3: CASSLDFGQGNTDTQYF
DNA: TGTGCCAGCAGCTTAGATTTTGGACAGGGGAATACAGATACGCAGTATTTT

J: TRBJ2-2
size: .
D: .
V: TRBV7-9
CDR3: CSSSPPGGWIGELFF
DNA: TGTTCCAGCAGCCCCCCCGGGGGTTGGATCGGGGAGCTGTTTTTT

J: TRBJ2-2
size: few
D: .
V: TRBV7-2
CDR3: CASTLQGGTNTGELFF
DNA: TGTGCCAGCACACTGCAAGGGGGTACGAACACCGGGGAGCTGTTTTTT

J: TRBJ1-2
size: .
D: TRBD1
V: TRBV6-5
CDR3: CASSYTGQGNYGYTF
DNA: TGTGCCAGCAGTTATACGGGACAGGGAAACTATGGCTACACCTTC

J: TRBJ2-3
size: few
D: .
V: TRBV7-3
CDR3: CASSSRDRGVDTQYF
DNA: TGTGCCAGCAGCTCCCGGGACCGCGGGGTGGATACGCAGTATTTT

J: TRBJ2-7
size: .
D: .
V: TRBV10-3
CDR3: CAISERVRGQIVQYF
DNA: TGTGCCATCAGTGAGCGGGTTCGAGGGCAAATCGTGCAGTACTTC

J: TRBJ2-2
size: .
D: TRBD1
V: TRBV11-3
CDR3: CASSSPGQKNTGELFF
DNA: TGTGCCAGCAGCTCCCCGGGACAGAAGAACACCGGGGAGCTGTTTTTT

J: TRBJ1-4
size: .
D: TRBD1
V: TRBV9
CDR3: CASSVGPRGRRATTNEKLFF
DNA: TGTGCCAGCAGCGTAGGTCCCAGGGGGCGTAGGGCTACAACTAATGAAAAACTGTTTTTT

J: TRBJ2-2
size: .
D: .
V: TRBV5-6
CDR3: CASSLTVDTGELFF
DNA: TGTGCCAGCAGCTTGACGGTCGACACCGGGGAGCTGTTTTTT

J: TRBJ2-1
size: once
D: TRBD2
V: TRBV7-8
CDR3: CASSLGGAGAPYNEQFF
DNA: TGTGCCAGCAGCTTAGGGGGAGCGGGGGCACCCTACAATGAGCAGTTCTTC

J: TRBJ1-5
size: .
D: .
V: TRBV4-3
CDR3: CASSQDPEVSPESQHF
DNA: TGCGCCAGCAGCCAAGATCCGGAGGTCTCTCCTGAGTCCCAGCATTTT

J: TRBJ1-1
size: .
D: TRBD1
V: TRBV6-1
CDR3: CASSYNRGWDEAFF
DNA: TGTGCCAGCAGTTATAACAGGGGATGGGATGAAGCTTTCTTT

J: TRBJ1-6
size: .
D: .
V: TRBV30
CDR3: CAWSVPGRTDSPLHF
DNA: TGTGCCTGGAGTGTACCGGGGAGGACCGATTCACCCCTCCACTTT

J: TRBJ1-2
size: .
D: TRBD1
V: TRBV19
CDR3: CASKQQGPAPYGYTF
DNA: TGTGCCAGTAAACAACAGGGGCCGGCCCCCTATGGCTACACCTTC

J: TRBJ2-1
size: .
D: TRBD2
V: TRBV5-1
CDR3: CASSALRGGVGTSGYNEQFF
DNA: TGCGCCAGCAGCGCCCTGAGGGGAGGGGTGGGGACTAGCGGCTACAATGAGCAGTTCTTC

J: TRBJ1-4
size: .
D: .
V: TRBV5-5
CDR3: CASRTSWPNNEKLFF
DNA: TGTGCCAGCAGAACCTCCTGGCCGAATAATGAAAAACTGTTTTTT

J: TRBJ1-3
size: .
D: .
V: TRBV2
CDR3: CASSALSLSGNTIYF
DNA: TGTGCCAGCAGTGCCTTGAGCCTCTCTGGAAACACCATATATTTT

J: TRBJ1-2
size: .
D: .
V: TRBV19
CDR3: CASSIREGSVGGYTF
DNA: TGTGCCAGTAGTATTAGGGAGGGGAGCGTTGGTGGCTACACCTTC

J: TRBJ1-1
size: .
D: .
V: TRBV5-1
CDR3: CASSLELNTEAFF
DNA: TGCGCCAGCAGCTTGGAGCTGAACACTGAAGCTTTCTTT

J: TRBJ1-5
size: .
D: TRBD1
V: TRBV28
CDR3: CASSSDRATKRRQPQHF
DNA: TGTGCCAGCAGTTCGGACAGGGCGACCAAAAGGAGGCAGCCCCAGCATTTT

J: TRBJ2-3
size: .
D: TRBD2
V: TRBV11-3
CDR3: CASSSSGVTDTQYF
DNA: TGTGCCAGCAGCTCCAGCGGGGTGACAGATACACAGTATTTT

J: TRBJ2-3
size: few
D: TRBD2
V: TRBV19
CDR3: CASSLAGTDTQYF
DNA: TGTGCCAGTAGCCTAGCGGGCACAGATACGCAGTATTTT